Listed here is a single TCR beta chain. This specimen comes from a study of T cell responses to AZD1222 COVID-19 vaccine. V lost 2 bases to trimming and J lost 7 bases; unmatched junction nucleotides: 4. This CDR3 comprises 14 residues. The germline V gene encodes CDR1 MNHEY and CDR2 SMNVEV (reference sequence). Some clones are missing from TCRdb's copy, which holds only in-frame ones; the method was immunoSEQ multiplex PCR. The sample lists approximately 160,000 clones; 91% were seen once. The genes are TRBV27 and TRBJ1-1; 10 bases match TRBD1. The source was peripheral blood, collected on day 0 of AZD1222 vaccination. This clonotype was obtained from an adult in good health. For the CDR3, the DNA is TGTGCCAGCAGTTTAGTTCGGGACAGGGGTGAAGCTTTCTTT. Its translation: CASSLVRDRGEAFF.